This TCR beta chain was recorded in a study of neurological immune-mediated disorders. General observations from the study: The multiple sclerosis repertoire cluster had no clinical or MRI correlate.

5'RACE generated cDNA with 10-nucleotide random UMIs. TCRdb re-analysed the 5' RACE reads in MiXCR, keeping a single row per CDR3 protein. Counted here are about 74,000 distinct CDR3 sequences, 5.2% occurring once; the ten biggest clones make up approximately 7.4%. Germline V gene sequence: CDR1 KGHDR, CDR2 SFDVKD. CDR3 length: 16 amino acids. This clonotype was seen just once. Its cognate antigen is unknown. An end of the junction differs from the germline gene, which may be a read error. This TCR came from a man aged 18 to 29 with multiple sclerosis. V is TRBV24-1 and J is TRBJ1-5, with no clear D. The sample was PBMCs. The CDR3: CATSEAEPHSNQPQNF. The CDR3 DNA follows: TGTGCCACCAGTGAAGCGGAACCTCATAGCAATCAGCCCCAGAATTTT.